This T cell receptor beta chain was obtained from a study of beta chain features in type 1 diabetes (dated by TCRdb to the late 2010s). In the study overall: Mean age, gender distribution, total cell number and subset yield did not differ between patients and healthy donors. A total of under 140,000,000 sorted cells were examined across all samples, and the number of cells per subset was strongly correlated with RNA yield. In the study, TCRB repertoires of sorted circulating CD4+ T cell subsets from recently diagnosed type 1 diabetes patients were compared with those of matched healthy donors. Naive and central memory subsets were obtained from all 30 or so donors, but regulatory and stem cell-like memory subsets were isolated from only 8 patients and roughly 8 healthy donors.

The High Capacity cDNA Reverse Transcription Kit was used to reverse transcribe all of the isolated RNA, meaning that expressed TCRB transcripts were what got sequenced. Naive, central memory and regulatory T cell samples underwent deep immunoSEQ sequencing, averaging around 4 million total reads per sample. After sorted cells were lysed in RLT buffer, RNA was extracted with DNase-treated RNeasy Micro or Mini kits, with the choice depending on cell number. To prevent cross-contamination, every cell subset was processed on its own, while patient and healthy donor samples were processed together. The immunoSEQ multiplex PCR was used to amplify TCRB sequences from cDNA, generating 87-bp fragments that spanned the CDR3 region. Sequencing of the amplicons was performed on the Illumina HiSeq platform. Turning to the authors' computational methods: PCR bias was corrected computationally using synthetic template baselines, and reads within Hamming distance 2 were collapsed, with unmergeable singletons discarded. By aligning reads against IMGT, V, D and J genes, CDR3 length, and insertions or deletions at six rearrangement sites were assigned. Within each subset, clonotype counts were normalized to the number of sorted cells before true diversity and Gini coefficients were calculated with the tcR R package. The overlap coefficient, calculated on TCRB nucleotide sequences, was used to quantify repertoire sharing. The source is immuneACCESS, and TCRdb retained only in-frame sequences with V and J called. Part of the clones is not carried over; for the studies checked, unresolved V genes explain less than half of this, and the remainder is unexplained. V and J calls and clone size are copied from that table; D and trimming were computed from the DNA. This sample lists some 240,000 clones; roughly 11% were detected once. In total, the top ten clones hold approximately 1.3% of the sample.

Regarding this clone: Its specific antigen is unknown. One end of the junction varies from germline; a read error may be responsible.

From each donor, a single peripheral blood sample of approximately 120 mL on average was drawn into heparinised tubes. Naive, central memory, regulatory and stem cell-like memory CD4+ T cells were sorted on a BD FACSAria II using a panel including CD45RO, CCR7, CD25, CD127, CD95 and CD27. Every sorted population had a purity above 98%. Right away, PBMCs were isolated by Lymphoprep density gradient centrifugation and were stained directly, with no culture step. So that batch effects would be minimized, each experiment stained and sorted samples in pairs, pairing one healthy donor with one patient. Including the terminal cysteine and phenylalanine, the CDR3 comprises 15 residues. Just CDR3 DNA is preserved here, 45 bases in frame from base 1. According to the germline V gene, CDR1 reads ENHRY and CDR2 reads SYGVKD. Here is what the overall study found, with its caveats: Naive, central memory and regulatory TCRB repertoires appeared to be more similar among patients than among healthy donors. Shorter templates might have been favored by PCR, but patient and control samples were amplified and corrected together, so both groups would have been affected equally by any skew. At VDJ recombination sites, patients with type 1 diabetes made fewer insertions and deleted more nucleotides, a pattern implying thymic rearrangement abnormalities. Because small numbers of individuals were included in the HLA sub-analyses, any influence of HLA type on TCRB rearrangement was left unresolved. Sequencing cDNA rather than genomic DNA could over-represent highly expressing activated cells, although activation and CD3 levels did not differ between groups. Type 1 diabetes patients showed a moderate but significant shortening of TCRB CDR3 length in all four CD4+ subsets.

Sequencing was done on a sample of central memory CD4+ T cells from blood. This TCR was sampled from a man aged 18 to 29 in good health. The chain joins TRBV10-3 to TRBJ2-1; TRBD1 lines up with 8 middle nucleotides. CDR3 region: CASSTPGTGYNEQFF. The DNA sequence follows: TGTGCCAGCAGTACCCCTGGGACAGGCTACAATGAGCAGTTCTTC.